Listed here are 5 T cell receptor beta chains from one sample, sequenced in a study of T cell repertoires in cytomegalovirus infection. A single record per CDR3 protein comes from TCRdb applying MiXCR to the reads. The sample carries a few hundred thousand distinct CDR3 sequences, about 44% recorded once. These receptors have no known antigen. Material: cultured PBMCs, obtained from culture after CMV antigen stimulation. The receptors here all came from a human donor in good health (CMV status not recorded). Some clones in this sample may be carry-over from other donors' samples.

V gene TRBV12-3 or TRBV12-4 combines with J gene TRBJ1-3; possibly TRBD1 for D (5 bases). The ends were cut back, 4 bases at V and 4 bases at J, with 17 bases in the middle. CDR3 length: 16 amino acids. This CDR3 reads CASSSRRDRRGNTIYF. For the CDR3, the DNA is TGTGCCAGCAGTTCCAGGAGGGACCGTCGAGGAAACACCATATATTTT.

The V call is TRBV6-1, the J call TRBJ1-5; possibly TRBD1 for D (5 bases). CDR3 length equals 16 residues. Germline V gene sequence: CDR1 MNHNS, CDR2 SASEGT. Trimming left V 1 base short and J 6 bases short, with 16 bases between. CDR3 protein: CASSEGWGRPGQPQHF. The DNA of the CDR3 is TGTGCCAGCAGTGAAGGGTGGGGCCGCCCGGGTCAGCCCCAGCATTTT.

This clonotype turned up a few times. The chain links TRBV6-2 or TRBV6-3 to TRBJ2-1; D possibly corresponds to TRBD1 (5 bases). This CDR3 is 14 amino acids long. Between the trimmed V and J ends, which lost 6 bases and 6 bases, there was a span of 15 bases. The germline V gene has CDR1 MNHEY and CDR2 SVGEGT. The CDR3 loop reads CASSGLGLGNEQFF. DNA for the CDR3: TGTGCCAGCAGCGGGTTGGGGCTTGGCAATGAGCAGTTCTTC.

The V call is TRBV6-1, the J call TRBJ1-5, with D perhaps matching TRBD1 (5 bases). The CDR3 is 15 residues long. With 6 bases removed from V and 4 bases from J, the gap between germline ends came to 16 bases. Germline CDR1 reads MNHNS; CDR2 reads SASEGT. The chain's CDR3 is CASSGTGTANQPQHF. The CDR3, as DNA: TGTGCCAGCAGCGGGACCGGGACGGCAAATCAGCCCCAGCATTTT.

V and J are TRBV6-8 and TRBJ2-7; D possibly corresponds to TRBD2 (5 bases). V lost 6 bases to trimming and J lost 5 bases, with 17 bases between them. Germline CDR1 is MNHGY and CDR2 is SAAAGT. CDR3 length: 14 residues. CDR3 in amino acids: CASRPPGVVNEQYF. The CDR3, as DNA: TGTGCCAGCAGACCCCCCGGGGTGGTAAACGAGCAGTACTTC.